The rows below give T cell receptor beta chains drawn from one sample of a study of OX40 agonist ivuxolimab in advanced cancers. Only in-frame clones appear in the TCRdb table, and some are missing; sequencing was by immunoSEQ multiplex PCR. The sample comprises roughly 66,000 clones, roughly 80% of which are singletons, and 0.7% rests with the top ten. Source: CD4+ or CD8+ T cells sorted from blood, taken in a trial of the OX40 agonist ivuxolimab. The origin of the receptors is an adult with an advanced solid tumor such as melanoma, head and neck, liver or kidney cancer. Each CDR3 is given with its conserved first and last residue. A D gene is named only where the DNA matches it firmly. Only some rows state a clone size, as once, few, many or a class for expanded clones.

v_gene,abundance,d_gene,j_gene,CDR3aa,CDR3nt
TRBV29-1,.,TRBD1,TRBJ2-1,CSAGQGGNEQFF,TGCAGCGCGGGACAGGGGGGGAATGAGCAGTTCTTC
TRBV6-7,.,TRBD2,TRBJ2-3,CASSYSSAGGPRDTQYF,TGTGCCAGCAGTTACTCGAGTGCGGGGGGGCCCAGAGATACGCAGTATTTT
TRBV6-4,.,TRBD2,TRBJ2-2,CASSRTGGNTGELFF,TGTGCCAGCAGCAGAACGGGGGGGAACACCGGGGAGCTGTTTTTT
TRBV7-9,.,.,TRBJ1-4,CATPSGDATNEKLFF,TGTGCCACCCCTTCGGGTGATGCAACTAATGAAAAACTGTTTTTT
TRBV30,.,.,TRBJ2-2,CAWTTGFGGRFIGELFF,TGTGCCTGGACGACCGGGTTCGGGGGGCGTTTCATCGGGGAGCTGTTTTTT
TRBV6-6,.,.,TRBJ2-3,CASSYSTSDTQYF,TGTGCCAGCAGTTACTCGACTTCGGATACGCAGTATTTT
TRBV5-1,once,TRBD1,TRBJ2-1,CASREAGTGHNEQFF,TGCGCCAGCAGAGAGGCGGGGACAGGACACAATGAGCAGTTCTTC
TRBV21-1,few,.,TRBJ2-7,CASSTYEQYF,TGTGCCAGCAGCACGTACGAGCAGTACTTC
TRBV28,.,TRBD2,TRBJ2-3,CASRDSGGWDTQYF,TGTGCCAGCAGGGATAGCGGGGGCTGGGATACGCAGTATTTT
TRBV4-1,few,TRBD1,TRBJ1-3,CASSARDREGNTIYF,TGCGCCAGCAGCGCCCGGGACAGGGAGGGAAACACCATATATTTT
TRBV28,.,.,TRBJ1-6,CASSFLHSPLHF,TGTGCCAGCAGTTTCCTGCATTCACCCCTCCACTTT
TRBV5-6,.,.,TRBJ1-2,CASSLGPGSRSGYTF,TGTGCCAGCAGCTTGGGGCCTGGTAGTAGGTCAGGCTACACCTTC
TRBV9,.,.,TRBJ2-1,CASSVSPWGEQFF,TGTGCCAGCAGCGTATCCCCCTGGGGTGAGCAGTTCTTC
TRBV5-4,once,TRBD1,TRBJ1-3,CASSRDRAENTIYF,TGTGCCAGCAGCCGCGACAGGGCCGAAAACACCATATATTTT
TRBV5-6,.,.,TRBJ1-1,CASSLGDRRDLKAFF,TGTGCCAGCAGCTTGGGGGACCGGAGGGACCTTAAAGCTTTCTTT
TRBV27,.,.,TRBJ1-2,CASSFMTGALGYGYTF,TGTGCCAGCAGTTTTATGACAGGAGCCCTTGGATATGGCTACACCTTC
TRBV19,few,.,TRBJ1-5,CASTQGYQNQPQHF,TGTGCCAGTACCCAGGGGTACCAGAATCAGCCCCAGCATTTT
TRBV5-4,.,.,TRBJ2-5,CASSLVVEETQYF,TGTGCCAGCAGCTTGGTGGTAGAAGAGACCCAGTACTTC
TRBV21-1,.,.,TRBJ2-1,CASRGGSYNEQFF,TGTGCCAGCAGAGGCGGATCCTACAATGAGCAGTTCTTC
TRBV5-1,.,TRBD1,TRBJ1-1,CASSLGGPQGANTEAFF,TGCGCCAGCAGCTTGGGGGGCCCACAGGGGGCGAACACTGAAGCTTTCTTT
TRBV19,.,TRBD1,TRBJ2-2,CASRADRAHVTGELFF,TGTGCCAGTAGGGCCGACAGGGCCCATGTCACCGGGGAGCTGTTTTTT
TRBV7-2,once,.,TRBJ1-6,CASSPSGMRNSPLHF,TGTGCCAGCAGCCCCTCCGGCATGAGAAATTCACCCCTCCACTTT
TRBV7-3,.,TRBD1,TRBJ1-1,CASSLDRGRTEAFF,TGTGCCAGCAGCCTAGACAGGGGTCGGACTGAAGCTTTCTTT
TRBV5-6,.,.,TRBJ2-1,CASSLNYGRNNEQFF,TGTGCCAGCAGCCTGAATTACGGACGGAACAATGAGCAGTTCTTC
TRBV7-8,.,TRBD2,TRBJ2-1,CASSLVLAGGNSFF,TGTGCCAGCAGCTTAGTACTAGCGGGAGGGAATAGTTTCTTC
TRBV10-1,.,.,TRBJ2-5,CASSDSVQETQYF,TGCGCCAGCAGTGATTCCGTCCAAGAGACCCAGTACTTC